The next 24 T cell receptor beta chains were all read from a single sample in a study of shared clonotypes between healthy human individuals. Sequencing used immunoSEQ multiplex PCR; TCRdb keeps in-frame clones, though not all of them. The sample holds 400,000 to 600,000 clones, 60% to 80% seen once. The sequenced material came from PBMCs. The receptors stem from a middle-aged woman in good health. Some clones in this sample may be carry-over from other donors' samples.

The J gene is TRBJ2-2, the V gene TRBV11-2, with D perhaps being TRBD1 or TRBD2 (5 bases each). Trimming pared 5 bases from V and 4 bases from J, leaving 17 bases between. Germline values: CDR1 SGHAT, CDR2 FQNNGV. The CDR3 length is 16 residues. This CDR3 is CASSPPRGLSTGELFF. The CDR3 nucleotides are TGTGCCAGCAGCCCGCCCCGGGGCCTGAGCACCGGGGAGCTGTTTTTT.

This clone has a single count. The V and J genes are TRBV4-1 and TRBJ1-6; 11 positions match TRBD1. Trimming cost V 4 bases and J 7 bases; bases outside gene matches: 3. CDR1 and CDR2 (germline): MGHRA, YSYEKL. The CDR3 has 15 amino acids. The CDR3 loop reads CASSLRDRGNSPLHF. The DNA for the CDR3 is TGCGCCAGCAGCCTCCGGGACAGGGGGAATTCACCCCTCCACTTT.

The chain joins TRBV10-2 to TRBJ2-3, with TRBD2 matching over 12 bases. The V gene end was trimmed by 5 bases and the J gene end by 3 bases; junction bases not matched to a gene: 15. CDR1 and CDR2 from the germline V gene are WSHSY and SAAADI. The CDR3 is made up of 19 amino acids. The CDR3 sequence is CASSSGWLAGGMGTDTQYF. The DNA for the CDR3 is TGCGCCAGCAGTTCAGGATGGCTAGCGGGAGGGATGGGGACAGATACGCAGTATTTT.

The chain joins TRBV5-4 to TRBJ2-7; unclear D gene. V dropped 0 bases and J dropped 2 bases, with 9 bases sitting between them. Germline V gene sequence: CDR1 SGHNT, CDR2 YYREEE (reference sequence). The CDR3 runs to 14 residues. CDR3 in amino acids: CASSLGSEPYEQYF. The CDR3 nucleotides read TGTGCCAGCAGCTTGGGAAGCGAACCCTACGAGCAGTACTTC.

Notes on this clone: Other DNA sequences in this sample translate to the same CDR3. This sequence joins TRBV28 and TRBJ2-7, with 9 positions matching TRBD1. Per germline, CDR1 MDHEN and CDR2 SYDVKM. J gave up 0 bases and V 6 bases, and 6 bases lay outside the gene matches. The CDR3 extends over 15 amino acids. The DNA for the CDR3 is TGTGCCAGCAGCTCACCGGGACAGGGCTCCTACGAGCAGTACTTC. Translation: CASSSPGQGSYEQYF. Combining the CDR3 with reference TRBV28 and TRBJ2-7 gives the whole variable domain DVKVTQSSRYLVKRTGEKVFLECVQDMDHENMFWYRQDPGLGLRLIYFSYDVKMKEKGDIPEGYSVSREKKERFSLILESASTNQTSMYLCASSSPGQGSYEQYFGPGTRLTVT.

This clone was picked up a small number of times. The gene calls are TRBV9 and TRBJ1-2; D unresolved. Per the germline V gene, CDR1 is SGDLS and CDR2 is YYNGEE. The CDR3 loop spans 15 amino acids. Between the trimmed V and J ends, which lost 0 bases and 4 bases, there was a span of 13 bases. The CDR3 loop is CASSVDYLALYGYTF. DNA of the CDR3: TGTGCCAGCAGCGTAGATTACCTAGCCCTCTATGGCTACACCTTC.

Here the CDR3 reads CASSKRGGSGNQPQHF. The DNA of the CDR3 is TGTGCCAGCAGCAAAAGGGGGGGGTCTGGCAATCAGCCCCAGCATTTT. The genes are TRBV21-1 and TRBJ1-5. TRBV21-1 is described as a pseudogene. The CDR3 runs to 16 residues.

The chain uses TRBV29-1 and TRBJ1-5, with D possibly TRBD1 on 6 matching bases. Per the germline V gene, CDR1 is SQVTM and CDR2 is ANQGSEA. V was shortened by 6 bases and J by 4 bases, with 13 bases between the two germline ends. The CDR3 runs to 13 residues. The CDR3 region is CSVKLGGNQPQHF. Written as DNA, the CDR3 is TGCAGCGTCAAACTAGGGGGGAATCAGCCCCAGCATTTT. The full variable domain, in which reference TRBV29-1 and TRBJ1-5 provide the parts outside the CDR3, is SAVISQKPSRDICQRGTSLTIQCQVDSQVTMMFWYRQQPGQSLTLIATANQGSEATYESGFVIDKFPISRPNLTFSTLTVSNMSPEDSSIYLCSVKLGGNQPQHFGDGTRLSIL.

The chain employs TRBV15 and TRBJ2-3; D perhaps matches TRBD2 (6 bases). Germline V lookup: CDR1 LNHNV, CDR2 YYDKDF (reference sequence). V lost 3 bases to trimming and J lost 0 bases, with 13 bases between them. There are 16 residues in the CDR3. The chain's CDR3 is CATSSGGATSTDTQYF. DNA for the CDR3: TGTGCCACCAGCAGCGGCGGGGCTACTAGCACAGATACGCAGTATTTT.

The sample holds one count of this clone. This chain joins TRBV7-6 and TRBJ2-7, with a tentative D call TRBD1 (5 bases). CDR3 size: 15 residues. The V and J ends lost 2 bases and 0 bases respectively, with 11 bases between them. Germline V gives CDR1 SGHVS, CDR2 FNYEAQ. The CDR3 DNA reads TGTGCCAGCAGCTTATCGACAGACAGCTCCTACGAGCAGTACTTC. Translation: CASSLSTDSSYEQYF.

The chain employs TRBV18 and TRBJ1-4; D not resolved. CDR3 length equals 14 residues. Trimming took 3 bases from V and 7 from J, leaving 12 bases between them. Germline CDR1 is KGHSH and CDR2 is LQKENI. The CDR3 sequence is CASSPMGFTEKLFF. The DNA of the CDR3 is TGTGCCAGCTCACCGATGGGATTTACTGAAAAACTGTTTTTT. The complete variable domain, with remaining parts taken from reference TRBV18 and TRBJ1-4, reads NAGVMQNPRHLVRRRGQEARLRCSPMKGHSHVYWYRQLPEEGLKFMVYLQKENIIDESGMPKERFSAEFPKEGPSILRIQQVVRGDSAAYFCASSPMGFTEKLFFGSGTQLSVL.

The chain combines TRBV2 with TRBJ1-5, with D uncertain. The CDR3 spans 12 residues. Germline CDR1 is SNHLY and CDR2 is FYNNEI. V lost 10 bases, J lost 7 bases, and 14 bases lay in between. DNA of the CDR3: TGTGCCACCTCTCTTTACCCGCAGCCCCAGCATTTT. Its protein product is CATSLYPQPQHF.

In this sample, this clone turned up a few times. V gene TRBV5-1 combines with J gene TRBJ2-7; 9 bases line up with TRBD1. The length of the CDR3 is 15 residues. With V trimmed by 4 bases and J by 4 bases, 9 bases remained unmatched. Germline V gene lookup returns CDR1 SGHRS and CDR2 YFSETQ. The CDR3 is CASSPDPGQGYEQYF. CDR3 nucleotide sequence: TGCGCCAGCAGCCCGGATCCGGGACAGGGATACGAGCAGTACTTC.

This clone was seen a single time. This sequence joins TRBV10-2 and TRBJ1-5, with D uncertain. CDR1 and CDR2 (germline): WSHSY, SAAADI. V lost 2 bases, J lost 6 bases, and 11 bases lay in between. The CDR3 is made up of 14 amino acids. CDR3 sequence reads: CASSELVGSQPQHF. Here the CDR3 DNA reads TGCGCCAGCAGTGAGCTAGTCGGGAGTCAGCCCCAGCATTTT.

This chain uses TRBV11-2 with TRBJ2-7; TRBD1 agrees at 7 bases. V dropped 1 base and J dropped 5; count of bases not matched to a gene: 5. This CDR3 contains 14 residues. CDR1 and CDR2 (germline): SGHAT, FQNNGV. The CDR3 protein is CASSLGRGPDEQYF. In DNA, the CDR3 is TGTGCCAGCAGCTTAGGAAGGGGGCCCGACGAGCAGTACTTC.

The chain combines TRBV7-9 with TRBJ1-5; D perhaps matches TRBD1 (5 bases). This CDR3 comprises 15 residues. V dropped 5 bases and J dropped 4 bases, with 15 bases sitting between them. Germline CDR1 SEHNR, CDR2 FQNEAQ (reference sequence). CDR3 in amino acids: CASSTSWGINQPQHF. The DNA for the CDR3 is TGTGCCAGCAGCACCTCTTGGGGGATAAATCAGCCCCAGCATTTT.

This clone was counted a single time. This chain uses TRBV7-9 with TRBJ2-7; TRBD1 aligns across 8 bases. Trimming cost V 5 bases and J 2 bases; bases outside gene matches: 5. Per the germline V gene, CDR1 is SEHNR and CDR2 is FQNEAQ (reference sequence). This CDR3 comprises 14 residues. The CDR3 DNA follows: TGTGCCAGCAGCATAGGACAGGGTCCCTACGAGCAGTACTTC. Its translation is CASSIGQGPYEQYF.

The CDR3 loop is CASSLVGSAYEQYF. CDR3 DNA sequence: TGCGCCAGCAGCTTGGTGGGGTCAGCATACGAGCAGTACTTC. The rearrangement joins TRBV5-1 to TRBJ2-7; D unresolved. This CDR3 has 14 amino acids. CDR1 is SGHRS, CDR2 YFSETQ, per germline. V lost 0 bases and J 4 bases, leaving 11 bases between the germline ends.

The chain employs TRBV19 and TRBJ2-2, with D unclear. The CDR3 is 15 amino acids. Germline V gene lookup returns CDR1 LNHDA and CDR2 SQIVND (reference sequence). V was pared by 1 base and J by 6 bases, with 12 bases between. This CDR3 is CASSIGGTVSGELFF. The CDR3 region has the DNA TGTGCCAGTAGTATAGGGGGTACGGTATCCGGGGAGCTGTTTTTT. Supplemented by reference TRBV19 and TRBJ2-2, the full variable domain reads DGGITQSPKYLFRKEGQNVTLSCEQNLNHDAMYWYRQDPGQGLRLIYYSQIVNDFQKGDIAEGYSVSREKKESFPLTVTSAQKNPTAFYLCASSIGGTVSGELFFGEGSRLTVL.

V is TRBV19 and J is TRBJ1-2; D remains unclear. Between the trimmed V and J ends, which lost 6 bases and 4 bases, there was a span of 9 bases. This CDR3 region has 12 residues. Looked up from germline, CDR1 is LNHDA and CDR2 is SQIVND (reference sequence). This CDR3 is CASRATSYGYTF. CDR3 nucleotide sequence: TGTGCCAGTAGAGCAACTTCCTATGGCTACACCTTC. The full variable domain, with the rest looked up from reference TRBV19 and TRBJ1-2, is DGGITQSPKYLFRKEGQNVTLSCEQNLNHDAMYWYRQDPGQGLRLIYYSQIVNDFQKGDIAEGYSVSREKKESFPLTVTSAQKNPTAFYLCASRATSYGYTFGSGTRLTVV.

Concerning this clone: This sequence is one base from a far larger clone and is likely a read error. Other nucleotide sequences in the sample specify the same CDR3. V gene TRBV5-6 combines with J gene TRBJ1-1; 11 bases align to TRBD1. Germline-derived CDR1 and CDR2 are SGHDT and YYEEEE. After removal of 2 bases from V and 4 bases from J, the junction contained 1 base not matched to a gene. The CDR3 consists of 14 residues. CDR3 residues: CASSFGTGGTEAFF. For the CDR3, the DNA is TGTGCCAGCAGCTTCGGGACAGGGGGCACTGAAGCTTTCTTT.

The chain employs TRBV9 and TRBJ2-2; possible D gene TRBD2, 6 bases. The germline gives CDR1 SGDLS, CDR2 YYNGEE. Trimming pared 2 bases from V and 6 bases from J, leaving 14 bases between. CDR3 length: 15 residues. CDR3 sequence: CASSVAPGVAGELFF. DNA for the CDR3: TGTGCCAGCAGCGTCGCTCCGGGGGTCGCCGGGGAGCTGTTTTTT.

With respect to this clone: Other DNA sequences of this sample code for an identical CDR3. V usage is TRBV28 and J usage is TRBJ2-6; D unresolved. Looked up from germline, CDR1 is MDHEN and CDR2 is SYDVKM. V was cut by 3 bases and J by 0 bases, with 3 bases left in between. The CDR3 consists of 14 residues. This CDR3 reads CASSLYSGANVLTF. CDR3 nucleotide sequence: TGTGCCAGCAGTTTGTACTCTGGGGCCAACGTCCTGACTTTC.

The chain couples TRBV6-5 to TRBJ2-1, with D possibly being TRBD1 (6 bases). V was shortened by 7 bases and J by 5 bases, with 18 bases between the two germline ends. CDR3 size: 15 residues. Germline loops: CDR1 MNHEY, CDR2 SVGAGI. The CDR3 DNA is TGTGCCAGCAACAACCGGGACGGGGACAACAATGAGCAGTTCTTC. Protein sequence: CASNNRDGDNNEQFF.